A selection of T cell receptor beta chains follows, all from one sample in a study of cytomegalovirus exposure and HLA in healthy donors. The assay was immunoSEQ multiplex PCR, and TCRdb's table has in-frame clones only and misses some. The profile covers 55,000 to 65,000 clones, with 90% to 95% appearing a single time and about 6% taken by the ten largest. The sample consisted of PBMCs. The receptors shown here come from a woman between 18 and 29 years old in good health and CMV-seropositive. The CDR3 runs from the conserved cysteine through the conserved F or W. D genes are given only for firm matches. The size field is filled for only some rows; it gives once, few, many or a size class.

d_call | j_call | clone_size | v_call | cdr3_aa | cdr3_nt
TRBD2 | TRBJ2-7 | once | TRBV11-2 | CASSLGLAGPRNEQYF | TGTGCCAGCAGCTTGGGACTAGCGGGCCCCAGGAACGAGCAGTACTTC
NA | TRBJ2-7 | NA | TRBV18 | CASSPRSSDEQYF | TGTGCCAGCTCACCTCGCTCTAGCGACGAGCAGTACTTC
TRBD1 | TRBJ2-7 | NA | TRBV27 | CASSLLSTGGIPYEQYF | TGTGCCAGCAGTTTACTTTCGACAGGGGGGATTCCCTACGAGCAGTACTTC
NA | TRBJ1-4 | NA | TRBV7-9 | CACTVAGANEKLFF | TGTGCCTGCACCGTCGCGGGTGCCAATGAAAAACTGTTTTTT
NA | TRBJ1-1 | NA | TRBV5-6 | CASSLILRDTEAFF | TGTGCCAGCAGCTTAATTTTGAGGGACACTGAAGCTTTCTTT
TRBD1 | TRBJ1-1 | NA | TRBV7-9 | CASSLGDSEAFF | TGTGCCAGCAGCTTAGGGGACAGTGAAGCTTTCTTT
NA | TRBJ2-3 | NA | TRBV5-1 | CASSLVREDTQYF | TGCGCCAGCAGCTTGGTCAGGGAAGATACGCAGTATTTT
NA | TRBJ2-5 | NA | TRBV10-3 | CAISGGTGKQTQYF | TGTGCCATCAGTGGTGGTACAGGGAAGCAGACCCAGTACTTC
TRBD2 | TRBJ2-1 | NA | TRBV5-4 | CASNSGLGSYNEQFF | TGTGCCAGCAACTCAGGACTAGGCTCCTACAATGAGCAGTTCTTC
NA | TRBJ2-7 | NA | TRBV7-2 | CASSSSRHEQYF | TGTGCCAGCAGCTCGTCCCGTCACGAGCAGTACTTC
TRBD2 | TRBJ2-5 | NA | TRBV19 | CASSLTSGSLLVQETQYF | TGTGCCAGTAGTTTGACTAGCGGGAGTCTTTTGGTCCAAGAGACCCAGTACTTC
TRBD1 | TRBJ1-1 | NA | TRBV28 | CASSSDRVQAFF | TGTGCCAGCAGTTCGGACAGGGTGCAAGCTTTCTTT
NA | TRBJ2-5 | once | TRBV6-1 | CASSEFPSQETQYF | TGTGCCAGCAGTGAATTCCCATCCCAAGAGACCCAGTACTTC
NA | TRBJ1-1 | once | TRBV7-9 | CASSFLASTANTEAFF | TGTGCCAGCAGCTTCCTTGCCTCTACAGCGAACACTGAAGCTTTCTTT
NA | TRBJ1-1 | NA | TRBV19 | CATKQGLNTEAFF | TGTGCCACAAAACAGGGTTTGAACACTGAAGCTTTCTTT
NA | TRBJ2-2 | NA | TRBV9 | CASRVDMGTGELFF | TGTGCCAGCAGAGTGGACATGGGAACCGGGGAGCTGTTTTTT
TRBD2 | TRBJ2-7 | NA | TRBV11-2 | CASSQPLAGVLSYEQYF | TGTGCCAGCAGCCAGCCACTGGCGGGAGTATTATCCTACGAGCAGTACTTC
TRBD2 | TRBJ2-2 | NA | TRBV7-9 | CASSLAGGTGELFF | TGTGCCAGCAGCTTAGCGGGAGGGACCGGGGAGCTGTTTTTT
TRBD1 | TRBJ1-3 | NA | TRBV28 | CASKTDRDSGNTIYF | TGTGCCAGCAAAACCGACAGGGACTCTGGAAACACCATATATTTT
NA | TRBJ2-1 | NA | TRBV6-5 | CAIRGNEQFF | TGTGCCATACGGGGGAATGAGCAGTTCTTC
NA | TRBJ2-7 | NA | TRBV5-4 | CASSAPGLSSYEQYF | TGTGCCAGCAGCGCCCCGGGACTTAGCTCCTACGAGCAGTACTTC
TRBD1 | TRBJ1-3 | NA | TRBV5-4 | CASSPWTGSSGNTIYF | TGTGCCAGCAGCCCGTGGACAGGGAGCTCTGGAAACACCATATATTTT
NA | TRBJ2-7 | NA | TRBV21-1 | CASSPRERDTYEQYF | TGTGCCAGCAGCCCCCGGGAGCGGGACACCTACGAGCAGTACTTC
TRBD1 | TRBJ2-7 | once | TRBV6-1 | CASGQGDNYEQYF | TGTGCCAGCGGACAGGGGGACAACTACGAGCAGTACTTC
NA | TRBJ1-4 | NA | TRBV6-5 | CASSYSDSRNEKLFF | TGTGCCAGCAGTTACTCCGACAGCAGAAATGAAAAACTGTTTTTT
NA | TRBJ2-7 | NA | TRBV11-2 | CASSLVRKPYEQYF | TGTGCCAGCAGCTTAGTCAGAAAACCCTACGAGCAGTACTTC
NA | TRBJ2-1 | NA | TRBV13 | CASSLGRSSSYNEQFF | TGTGCCAGCAGCTTAGGCCGCTCTAGTTCCTACAATGAGCAGTTCTTC
TRBD2 | TRBJ2-3 | NA | TRBV29-1 | CSVSSGSIHTDTQYF | TGCAGCGTCTCTAGCGGGTCTATTCACACAGATACGCAGTATTTT
TRBD2 | TRBJ2-1 | NA | TRBV7-3 | CASSPGLAGGKQFF | TGTGCCAGCAGCCCCGGACTAGCGGGGGGGAAGCAGTTCTTC
NA | TRBJ2-7 | NA | TRBV19 | CASSGGRIYEQYF | TGTGCCAGTAGTGGGGGGAGAATCTACGAGCAGTACTTC
NA | TRBJ1-1 | NA | TRBV7-8 | CASSLGPGGEAFF | TGTGCCAGCAGCTTAGGCCCGGGGGGGGAAGCTTTCTTT
NA | TRBJ1-5 | NA | TRBV19 | CATSIRGNQPQHF | TGTGCCACCTCGATCCGAGGAAATCAGCCCCAGCATTTT
NA | TRBJ1-1 | NA | TRBV2 | CASSEGLANTEAFF | TGTGCCAGCAGTGAGGGCCTGGCGAACACTGAAGCTTTCTTT
NA | TRBJ1-6 | NA | TRBV4-1 | CASSHPRGTPTPHSPLHF | TGCGCCAGCAGCCACCCGCGGGGGACACCTACCCCTCATTCACCCCTCCACTTT
NA | TRBJ2-6 | NA | TRBV30 | CAWSWRAGANVLTF | TGTGCCTGGAGTTGGAGGGCTGGGGCCAACGTCCTGACTTTC
TRBD2 | TRBJ2-1 | NA | TRBV9 | CASSVGGREDNEQFF | TGTGCCAGCAGCGTAGGCGGGAGGGAGGACAATGAGCAGTTCTTC
NA | TRBJ2-7 | NA | TRBV6-5 | CASSYFGRGTYEQYF | TGTGCCAGCAGTTACTTTGGACGGGGAACCTACGAGCAGTACTTC
NA | TRBJ2-1 | once | TRBV4-3 | CASSQGPPGRPYNEQFF | TGCGCCAGCAGCCAAGGGCCGCCCGGGAGACCCTACAATGAGCAGTTCTTC
NA | TRBJ1-2 | once | TRBV19 | CASSFDRFYGYTF | TGTGCCAGTAGTTTCGACAGGTTCTATGGCTACACCTTC
TRBD1 | TRBJ1-2 | NA | TRBV10-3 | CAISEGQGADYGYTF | TGTGCCATCAGTGAAGGGCAGGGGGCGGACTATGGCTACACCTTC
TRBD1 | TRBJ1-4 | NA | TRBV6-6 | CASSTTGGGLNEKLFF | TGTGCCAGCAGCACCACAGGGGGGGGACTGAATGAAAAACTGTTTTTT
NA | TRBJ2-1 | NA | TRBV19 | CASSMLAGEYNEQFF | TGTGCCAGTAGTATGTTGGCGGGCGAGTACAATGAGCAGTTCTTC
NA | TRBJ1-6 | NA | TRBV7-9 | CASSLLQGNNSPLHF | TGTGCCAGCAGCTTACTCCAGGGGAATAATTCACCCCTCCACTTT
TRBD1 | TRBJ1-1 | NA | TRBV28 | CASSNRGKGYTEAFF | TGTGCCAGCAGCAACAGGGGTAAGGGGTACACTGAAGCTTTCTTT
NA | TRBJ1-4 | once | TRBV6-1 | CASSVDPGAREKLFF | TGTGCCAGCAGTGTGGACCCAGGGGCGAGGGAAAAACTGTTTTTT
TRBD2 | TRBJ2-3 | NA | TRBV4-2 | CASSLSGGVTDTQYF | TGTGCCAGCAGCCTTAGCGGGGGGGTCACAGATACGCAGTATTTT
NA | TRBJ1-2 | NA | TRBV5-4 | CASSLTAGGNYGYTF | TGTGCCAGCAGTCTGACGGCGGGGGGGAATTATGGCTACACCTTC
TRBD2 | TRBJ2-2 | NA | TRBV19 | CASSMGGSDTGELFF | TGTGCCAGTAGTATGGGAGGGTCTGACACCGGGGAGCTGTTTTTT
NA | TRBJ2-7 | NA | TRBV27 | CASSGGLSYEQYF | TGTGCCAGCAGCGGGGGACTTTCCTACGAGCAGTACTTC
TRBD2 | TRBJ2-1 | once | TRBV7-3 | CASSPLLAGGPDRNEQFF | TGTGCCAGCAGCCCTCTTCTAGCGGGAGGCCCTGACAGGAATGAGCAGTTCTTC
TRBD2 | TRBJ2-1 | NA | TRBV29-1 | CSVDVGGSFLNEQFF | TGCAGCGTTGATGTCGGCGGGAGTTTTCTCAATGAGCAGTTCTTC